This paragraph reports one T cell receptor beta chain. Its antigen is currently unknown. This sample stems from a study of a mutant IDH1 vaccine in newly diagnosed glioma. Study context: Vaccines began 4-6 weeks after radiotherapy alone, or with temozolomide cycles. Study observations and caveats: Apparently unrelated to pseudoprogression were changes in the top peripheral T cell clonotypes.

Indicated time point: week 11, during vaccination. Alongside topical imiquimod, each dose of vaccine comprised 300 ug of mutant IDH1 20-mer peptide. There were new WHO grade 3 or 4 astrocytomas in the donors, and these were IDH1-mutant and ATRX-lost. Here immunoSEQ multiplex PCR was the method, and the copy in TCRdb shows in-frame clones only, minus some. The data contain 31,000 or so clones, about 78% of them seen just once; the ten biggest clones take up about 25%. Trimming removed 1 base at V and 1 base at J, with 10 bases between. The CDR3 consists of 15 residues. Germline values: CDR1 SGHVS, CDR2 FQNEAQ.

This material consisted of PBMCs, taken from a glioma patient whose treatment included an IDH1 peptide vaccine. The sequence was obtained from a man between 25 and 39 years old with glioma. The rearrangement joins TRBV7-8 to TRBJ1-1, with D unresolved. For the CDR3, the DNA is TGTGCCAGCAGCTTAGACAGACCAGCGAACACTGAAGCTTTCTTT. The encoded protein is CASSLDRPANTEAFF.